What follows is one T cell receptor (beta chain) and its context. The PCR contained 60 Vbeta and 13 Jbeta primers. The table came from immunoSEQ multiplex PCR; TCRdb's copy has only in-frame clones and leaves some out. This table has tens of thousands of clones, about three quarters appearing once. These data come from a study of cytomegalovirus exposure and HLA in healthy donors. V lost 3 bases to trimming and J lost 2 bases; unmatched junction nucleotides: 13. The V gene's germline CDR1 is SGHTA and CDR2 FQGTGA. The CDR3 is 20 residues long. The material sequenced was PBMCs. This chain uses TRBV7-3 with TRBJ2-1, with TRBD2 matching 13 bases. This receptor was identified in a middle-aged man in good health and CMV-seronegative. The CDR3 sequence is CASSLGPGLAGEGAYNEQFF. For the CDR3, the DNA is TGTGCCAGCAGCTTGGGACCCGGACTAGCGGGAGAGGGGGCCTACAATGAGCAGTTCTTC.